This T cell receptor (beta chain) was retrieved from a study of control samples from healthy donors and cancer patients. Here immunoSEQ multiplex PCR was the method, and the copy in TCRdb shows in-frame clones only, minus some. Of 110,000 or so clones listed, 82% are singletons. This clone was seen more than once but under ten times. This CDR3 region has 14 residues. V was cut by 2 bases and J by 0 bases, with 7 bases left in between. Germline CDR1 and CDR2: MNHEY and SVGAGI. The chain has TRBV6-5 and TRBJ1-1; D perhaps matches TRBD1 (5 bases). This sequence originates from a young man in good health. The sequenced sample was blood. Written as DNA, the CDR3 is TGTGCCAGCAGTTACGTGGGGCTGAACACTGAAGCTTTCTTT. It yields the protein CASSYVGLNTEAFF.